What follows is one TCR beta chain and its context. Here immunoSEQ multiplex PCR was the method, and the copy in TCRdb shows in-frame clones only, minus some. The top ten clones hold 6.5% to 9.5% of a sample with 150,000 or so clones, 70% to 90% of them seen once. This sample is drawn from a study of blood T cell repertoires in COVID-19. CDR3 length equals 13 residues. Looked up from germline, CDR1 is MNHEY and CDR2 is SVGEGT. V lost 0 bases and J 3 bases, leaving 6 bases between the germline ends. Sequenced: peripheral blood. This chain uses TRBV6-2 or TRBV6-3 with TRBJ2-7; D gene ambiguous. The sequence was collected from an older woman with COVID-19, enrolled during active disease. CDR3 in amino acids: CASSYSGVYEQYF. The CDR3 bases are TGTGCCAGCAGTTACTCTGGAGTCTACGAGCAGTACTTC.